This entry concerns a single T cell receptor (beta chain). Its antigen remains unknown. This entry is derived from a study of cytomegalovirus exposure and HLA in healthy donors. Study-wide findings and caveats: Based on reports, TCR beta sequences accurately predicted HLA-A and HLA-B alleles for most subjects.

PCR used 60 Vbeta primers and 13 Jbeta primers. Only in-frame clones appear in the TCRdb table, and some are missing; sequencing was by immunoSEQ multiplex PCR. The sample has roughly 300,000 clones; more than 80% are singletons. The CDR3 has 13 residues. Trimming took 6 bases from V and 5 from J, leaving 14 bases between them. CDR1 and CDR2 (germline): SQVTM, ANQGSEA. The clonotype comes from a man in his forties in good health and CMV-seropositive. The chain links TRBV29-1 to TRBJ1-5, with D tentatively TRBD1 (5 bases). Specimen: PBMCs. CDR3 bases: TGCAGCGTAGGGTGGGGGGATCATCAGCCCCAGCATTTT. Residues: CSVGWGDHQPQHF.